This T cell receptor (beta chain) derives from a study of T-cell reconstitution after alpha-beta-depleted transplantation in children. Whole-study findings and limits: At the one-year point after transplant, T-cell counts and TCRbeta diversity were found to come mostly from T cells that had been newly produced. Several hundred graft clones that had expanded were reportedly the source of alpha-beta T cells about two months after transplant. The high TCRbeta diversity at day 60 in some patients came from surviving recipient T cells and thymic progenitors.

The authors prepared the TCRbeta library with unique molecular identifiers. One entry per CDR3 protein results from TCRdb running MiXCR on the PCR reads. The table records 500,000 or so distinct CDR3 sequences, roughly an eighth of them present only once. In germline, CDR1 is MNHEY, CDR2 SVGEGT. V shed 8 bases and J 4 bases; nucleotides not matched to a gene: 6. The CDR3 consists of 13 residues. In regard to this clonotype: Its antigen is unidentified.

The sample here was PBMCs, mostly from graft donor cells, taken 180 days after TCRalphabeta/CD19-depleted stem cell transplant. This sequence joins TRBV6-2 or TRBV6-3 and TRBJ2-3; 7 bases match TRBD2. The sequence derives from a female patient under 10 years old who had a stem cell transplant for aplastic anemia, so the T cells may come from the graft donor. The CDR3 here is CASWTRESDTQYF. CDR3 bases: TGTGCCAGCTGGACTAGGGAGTCAGATACGCAGTATTTT.